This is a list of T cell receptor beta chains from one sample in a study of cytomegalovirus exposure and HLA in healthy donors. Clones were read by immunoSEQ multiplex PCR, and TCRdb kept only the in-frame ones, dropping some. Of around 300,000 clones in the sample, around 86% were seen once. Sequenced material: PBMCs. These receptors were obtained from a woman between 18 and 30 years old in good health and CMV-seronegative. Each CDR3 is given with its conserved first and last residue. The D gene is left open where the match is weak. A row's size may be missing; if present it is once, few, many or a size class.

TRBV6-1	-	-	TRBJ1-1	TGTGCCAGCAGTGAATTTTATTCGAACACTGAAGCTTTCTTT	CASSEFYSNTEAFF
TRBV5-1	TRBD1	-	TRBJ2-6	TGCGCCAGCAGCTTGGTAGGCCAGGGGGAATCTGGGGCCAACGTCCTGACTTTC	CASSLVGQGESGANVLTF
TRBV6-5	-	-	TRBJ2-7	TGTGCCAGCAGTTTCGAGACTAGGAACGAGCAGTACTTC	CASSFETRNEQYF
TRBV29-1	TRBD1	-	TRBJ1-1	TGCAGCGTTGCCTGGGACAGGGGAACTGAAGCTTTCTTT	CSVAWDRGTEAFF
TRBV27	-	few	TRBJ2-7	TGTGCCAGCAGTTGGAAACAGTACCGCTACGAGCAGTACTTC	CASSWKQYRYEQYF
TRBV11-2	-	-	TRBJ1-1	TGTGCCAGCAGCCCGGGGCGGGGCACTGAAGCTTTCTTT	CASSPGRGTEAFF
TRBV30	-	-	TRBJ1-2	TGTGCCTGGAGTGTACCAGGGGACGTCTACACCTTC	CAWSVPGDVYTF
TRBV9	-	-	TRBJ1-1	TGTGCCAGCAGCCCTTCAGAATTCCGGGAGGCTTTCTTT	CASSPSEFREAFF
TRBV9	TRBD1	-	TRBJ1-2	TGTGCCAGCAGCGCCCGGACAGGGAATGGCTACACCTTC	CASSARTGNGYTF
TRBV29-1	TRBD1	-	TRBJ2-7	TGCAGCGTTGACATACAGGGGGAAGAGCAGTACTTC	CSVDIQGEEQYF
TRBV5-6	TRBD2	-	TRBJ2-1	TGTGCCAGCAGCCCGGGGTTAGCGGGGGGGTCCTTCTACAATGAGCAGTTCTTC	CASSPGLAGGSFYNEQFF
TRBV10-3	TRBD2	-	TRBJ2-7	TGTGCCATCAGTGGTAGCGGGGAGGGTCTCTACGAGCAGTACTTC	CAISGSGEGLYEQYF
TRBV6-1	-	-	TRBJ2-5	TGTGCCAGCAGTGTTTCGGCGGGGCTGGAGACCCAGTACTTC	CASSVSAGLETQYF
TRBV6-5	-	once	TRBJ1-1	TGTGCCAGCAGTTTCCCCGGGGTTGAAGCTTTCTTT	CASSFPGVEAFF
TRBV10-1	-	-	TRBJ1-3	TGCGCCAGCAGCACCGGGACACTCTTCTCTGGAAACACCATATATTTT	CASSTGTLFSGNTIYF
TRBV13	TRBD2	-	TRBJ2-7	TGTGCCAGCAGCTTACCGTGGGACATAGCGGGGGATAGCTCCTACGAGCAGTACTTC	CASSLPWDIAGDSSYEQYF
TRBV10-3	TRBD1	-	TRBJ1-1	TGTGCCATCGGGGGACAGGCAGAAGCTTTCTTT	CAIGGQAEAFF
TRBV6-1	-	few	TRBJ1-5	TGTGCCAGCAGTGAAGGCCCGGATCAGCCCCAGCATTTT	CASSEGPDQPQHF
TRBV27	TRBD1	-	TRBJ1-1	TGTGCCAGCAGTCCGGGACAGGGTTTCACTGAAGCTTTCTTT	CASSPGQGFTEAFF
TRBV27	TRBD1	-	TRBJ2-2	TGTGCCAGCAGTACTCTCAGGGGGCGCTCGGGGGAGCTGTTTTTT	CASSTLRGRSGELFF
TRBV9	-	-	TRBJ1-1	TGTGCCAGCAGCGTAGGGGGAGACGGCACTGAAGCTTTCTTT	CASSVGGDGTEAFF
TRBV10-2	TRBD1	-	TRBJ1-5	TGCGCCAGCAGGTCGACAGGGCGAGGGGAGCCCCAGCATTTT	CASRSTGRGEPQHF
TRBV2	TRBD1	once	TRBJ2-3	TGTGCCAGCCTTGGGGGACAGGGGGCAAAAGGCACAGATACGCAGTATTTT	CASLGGQGAKGTDTQYF
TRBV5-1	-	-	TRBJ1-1	TGCGCCAGCAGCTTCTCCGGGACATCACTTACCACTGAAGCTTTCTTT	CASSFSGTSLTTEAFF
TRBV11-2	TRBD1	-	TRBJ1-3	TGTGCCAGCAGCTTAGAGGCAGGGGGTGGAAACACCATATATTTT	CASSLEAGGGNTIYF
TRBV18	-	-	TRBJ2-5	TGTGCCAGCAGCTTAGGCGACTATGAGACCCAGTACTTC	CASSLGDYETQYF
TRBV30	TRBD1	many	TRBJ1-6	TGTGCCTGGAGTGTACTAGACAGGGAAGGATCACCCCTCCACTTT	CAWSVLDREGSPLHF
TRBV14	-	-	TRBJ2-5	TGTGCCAGCAGCCATTCGACAACAAAAAGAGAGACCCAGTACTTC	CASSHSTTKRETQYF
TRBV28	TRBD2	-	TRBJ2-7	TGTGCCAGCAGCACCCGCGGGGGAGCCTACGAGCAGTACTTC	CASSTRGGAYEQYF
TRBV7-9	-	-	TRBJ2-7	TGTGCCAGCAGCTTATGGCGGCCAAATACCTACGAGCAGTACTTC	CASSLWRPNTYEQYF
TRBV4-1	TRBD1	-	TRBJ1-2	TGCGCCAGCAGCTTACAGGGGGCAGCTAACTATGGCTACACCTTC	CASSLQGAANYGYTF
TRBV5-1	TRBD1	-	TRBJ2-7	TGCGCCAGCAGCATACTGGGACAGAGCTCCTACGAGCAGTACTTC	CASSILGQSSYEQYF
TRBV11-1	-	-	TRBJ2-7	TGTGCCAGCAGCTTTAGCAGAAGTCTTGCCGCCGAGCAGTACTTC	CASSFSRSLAAEQYF
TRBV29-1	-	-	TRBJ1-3	TGCAGCGTTGGTCCGAGCTCTGGAAACACCATATATTTT	CSVGPSSGNTIYF
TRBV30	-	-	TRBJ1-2	TGTGCCTCAGGGGGCTACACCTTC	CASGGYTF
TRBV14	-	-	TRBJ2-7	TGTGCCAGCAGCCAAGACAGAGGACTACGCTACGAGCAGTACTTC	CASSQDRGLRYEQYF
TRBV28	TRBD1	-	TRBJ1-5	TGTGCCAGCAGTTTGCCTCAGGGGGTCCTTGGCCAGCCCCAGCATTTT	CASSLPQGVLGQPQHF
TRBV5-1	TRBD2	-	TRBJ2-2	TGCGCCAGCAGCCAACTCCCCCTGACTAGCCCCGGGGAGCTGTTTTTT	CASSQLPLTSPGELFF
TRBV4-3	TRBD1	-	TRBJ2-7	TGCGCCAGCAGCCAAGTTGGACAGGGAGCCTACGAGCAGTACTTC	CASSQVGQGAYEQYF
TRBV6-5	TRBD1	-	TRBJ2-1	TGTGCCAGCAGTTACGGTGGGACAGGGGGCAATGAGCAGTTCTTC	CASSYGGTGGNEQFF
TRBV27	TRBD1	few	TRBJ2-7	TGTGCCAGCAGCCGGACAGGGCTCCGACACGAGCAGTACTTC	CASSRTGLRHEQYF
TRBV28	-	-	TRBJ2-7	TGTGCCAGCAGTTTACAGGGAAACGAGCAGTACTTC	CASSLQGNEQYF
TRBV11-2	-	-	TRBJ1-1	TGTGCCAGCAGCTTAAAGGGGCAGTTGAACACTGAAGCTTTCTTT	CASSLKGQLNTEAFF
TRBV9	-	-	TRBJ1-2	TGTGCCAGCAGCTCAGGAGAGGGTTTGAGAGGCTACACCTTC	CASSSGEGLRGYTF
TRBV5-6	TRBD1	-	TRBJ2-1	TGTGCCAGCAGTGCCGGGACAGGGGTCTACAATGAGCAGTTCTTC	CASSAGTGVYNEQFF
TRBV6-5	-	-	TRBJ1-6	TGTGCCAGCAGACCCACCGGGGTCGAAAATTCACCCCTCCACTTT	CASRPTGVENSPLHF